The 28 T cell receptor beta chains presented below share a single source sample, sequenced in a study of cytomegalovirus exposure and HLA in healthy donors. PCR primers comprised 60 Vbeta and 13 Jbeta primers. Produced via immunoSEQ multiplex PCR; TCRdb's table is partial and in-frame only. The sample contains about 110,000 clones, 65% to 90% of which appear only once. The specimen was PBMCs. Source of these receptors: a man aged 50 or older in good health and CMV-seronegative.

The chain combines TRBV5-1 with TRBJ2-3; 7 nucleotides match TRBD2. Germline V CDR1 and CDR2: SGHRS, YFSETQ. V gave up 6 bases and J gave up 1 base; unmatched junction bases: 8. This CDR3 has 15 residues. CDR3 region: CASNPSRGGTDTQYF. The CDR3 DNA is TGCGCCAGCAATCCGTCCCGGGGGGGCACAGATACGCAGTATTTT.

This clone occurred once. The chain recombines TRBV28 with TRBJ1-1; TRBD1 matches at 7 bases. Germline V gene lookup returns CDR1 MDHEN and CDR2 SYDVKM. The junction had 15 bases not matched to a gene; V was cut back by 2 bases and J by 6 bases. CDR3 length equals 17 residues. This CDR3 reads CASSLNRLGQEKAEAFF. CDR3 sequence (DNA): TGTGCCAGCAGTTTAAACCGCCTCGGACAGGAGAAGGCTGAAGCTTTCTTT.

This clone occurred once. The V and J genes are TRBV19 and TRBJ1-2; no clear D. V shed 4 bases and J shed 8 bases, with 20 bases lying between them. The CDR3 has 15 amino acids. Per the germline V gene, CDR1 is LNHDA and CDR2 is SQIVND (reference sequence). The CDR3 DNA is TGTGCCAGTAGTACCACATTACACGGACTCAAGGGCTACACCTTC. The encoded protein is CASSTTLHGLKGYTF.

V usage is TRBV6-1 and J usage is TRBJ1-1, with D perhaps TRBD1 (5 bases). The CDR3 sequence is 14 residues long. Germline CDR1 reads MNHNS; CDR2 reads SASEGT. Trimming shortened V by 6 bases and J by 5 bases, and 16 bases separated the two germline ends. The CDR3 here is CASRAALGGTEAFF. CDR3 nucleotide sequence: TGTGCCAGCAGGGCAGCTCTCGGGGGAACTGAAGCTTTCTTT.

This clone was detected only a few times. This chain links TRBV30 with TRBJ1-5; tentative D call: TRBD1 (6 bases). CDR3 length: 14 residues. The V gene's germline CDR1 is GTSNPN and CDR2 SVGIG (reference sequence). V gave up 5 bases and J gave up 2 bases, with 13 bases separating them. The CDR3 nucleotides read TGTGCCTGGGATCCGGGACAACGCAATCAGCCCCAGCATTTT. Protein: CAWDPGQRNQPQHF.

The CDR3 loop reads CATSNPSGYTGELFF. In DNA form, the CDR3 reads TGTGCCACCAGCAATCCTAGCGGCTACACCGGGGAGCTGTTTTTT. The chain couples TRBV15 to TRBJ2-2; TRBD2 aligns across 7 bases. The trim removed 4 bases at V and 3 bases at J, leaving 5 bases unmatched. Germline V lookup: CDR1 LNHNV, CDR2 YYDKDF (reference sequence). This CDR3 comprises 15 residues.

The rearrangement uses TRBV27 and TRBJ2-1; TRBD1 aligns across 7 bases. The CDR3 contains 16 residues. Germline lookup yields CDR1 MNHEY and CDR2 SMNVEV (reference sequence). The ends lost 3 bases at V and 0 bases at J; junction bases unmatched: 5. The CDR3 reads CASSFRQGSSYNEQFF. For the CDR3, the DNA is TGTGCCAGCAGTTTCCGACAGGGAAGCTCCTACAATGAGCAGTTCTTC.

The chain links TRBV7-2 to TRBJ1-2; 7 bases map to TRBD1. The V gene end was trimmed by 5 bases and the J gene end by 4 bases; junction bases not matched to a gene: 7. From germline, CDR1 is SGHTA and CDR2 FQGNSA. The CDR3 covers 14 residues. As DNA, the CDR3 is TGTGCCAGCAGCCCCGGACAGGTTCCCTATGGCTACACCTTC. This sequence encodes CASSPGQVPYGYTF. The full variable domain, its missing parts supplied by reference TRBV7-2 and TRBJ1-2, is GAGVSQSPSNKVTEKGKDVELRCDPISGHTALYWYRQSLGQGLEFLIYFQGNSAPDKSGLPSDRFSAERTGGSVSTLTIQRTQQEDSAVYLCASSPGQVPYGYTFGSGTRLTVV.

V gene TRBV28 combines with J gene TRBJ1-2, with D possibly TRBD1 on 5 matching bases. Germline values: CDR1 MDHEN, CDR2 SYDVKM. V dropped 2 bases and J dropped 2 bases, with 15 bases sitting between them. The CDR3 is 16 amino acids. This chain's CDR3 is CASSLLSGGVNYGYTF. DNA for the CDR3: TGTGCCAGCAGTTTACTCTCCGGGGGGGTGAACTATGGCTACACCTTC.

The rearrangement joins TRBV5-1 to TRBJ1-4; possibly TRBD1 for D (6 bases). V shed 2 bases and J shed 6 bases, with 17 bases lying between them. Germline CDR1 SGHRS, CDR2 YFSETQ. The CDR3 runs to 16 residues. CDR3 residues: CASSLQRTDGYEKLFF. CDR3 bases: TGCGCCAGCAGCTTACAACGGACAGACGGATATGAAAAACTGTTTTTT.

The chain joins TRBV6-1 to TRBJ1-1, with 7 bases matching TRBD1. Germline CDR1 reads MNHNS; CDR2 reads SASEGT. V dropped 3 bases and J dropped 8; count of bases not matched to a gene: 3. The CDR3 sequence is 12 residues long. The CDR3 coding sequence is TGTGCCAGCAGTGAGAGACAGGGAGAAGCTTTCTTT. It encodes CASSERQGEAFF.

This clone occurred a few times. This chain links TRBV7-9 with TRBJ2-2; D call uncertain. CDR3 length: 14 residues. The germline CDR1 and CDR2 sequences are SEHNR and FQNEAQ (reference sequence). The V gene lost 5 bases and the J gene lost 3 bases, with 10 bases spanning the gap. The CDR3 DNA reads as TGTGCCAGCAGCCGAGGCTCCGACACCGGGGAGCTGTTTTTT. As protein: CASSRGSDTGELFF.

J is TRBJ1-5 and V is TRBV6-1; 7 nucleotides agree with TRBD1. V was clipped by 7 bases and J by 6 bases; unmatched bases: 9. Germline lookup yields CDR1 MNHNS and CDR2 SASEGT. The CDR3 loop spans 14 amino acids. The CDR3, as DNA: TGTGCCAGCACCTCCGGGACAGAGATTCAGCCCCAGCATTTT. It codes for CASTSGTEIQPQHF.

This chain joins TRBV5-4 and TRBJ1-2; TRBD1 agrees at 7 bases. In germline, CDR1 is SGHNT, CDR2 YYREEE (reference sequence). CDR3 size: 13 residues. The junction had 4 bases not matched to a gene; V was cut back by 4 bases and J by 4 bases. The CDR3 sequence is CASSSTGVYGYTF. CDR3 in DNA: TGTGCCAGCAGCAGCACAGGGGTCTATGGCTACACCTTC.

V gene TRBV5-1 combines with J gene TRBJ2-5, with D perhaps TRBD1 (6 bases). V was trimmed by 4 bases and J by 1 base, leaving 11 bases between them. The CDR3 is made up of 14 amino acids. Germline lookup yields CDR1 SGHRS and CDR2 YFSETQ. CDR3 sequence: CASSPGTPQETQYF. DNA for the CDR3: TGCGCCAGCAGCCCCGGGACACCCCAAGAGACCCAGTACTTC.

V usage is TRBV5-1 and J usage is TRBJ1-1, with TRBD1 matching over 8 bases. The ends lost 3 bases at V and 4 bases at J; junction bases unmatched: 8. CDR3 length: 15 amino acids. The germline V gene has CDR1 SGHRS and CDR2 YFSETQ. The CDR3: CASSSRTGRGTEAFF. DNA of the CDR3: TGCGCCAGCAGCTCCCGGACAGGGCGAGGCACTGAAGCTTTCTTT.

The chain carries TRBV6-1 and TRBJ1-6; TRBD1 might be the D (5 bases). Trimming stripped 6 bases from V and 6 bases from J, with 12 bases between. Germline loops: CDR1 MNHNS, CDR2 SASEGT. The CDR3 extends over 14 amino acids. CDR3 amino acids: CASSPSGVNSPLHF. CDR3 DNA sequence: TGTGCCAGCAGCCCCTCGGGGGTTAATTCACCCCTCCACTTT.

The chain joins TRBV7-2 to TRBJ1-6, with 9 nucleotides matching TRBD1. The length of the CDR3 is 14 residues. Germline values: CDR1 SGHTA, CDR2 FQGNSA. V lost 5 bases, J lost 10 bases, and 6 bases stayed unmatched. CDR3 sequence reads: CASSTGQGRSPLHF. The CDR3 nucleotides read TGTGCCAGCAGCACAGGACAGGGGCGATCACCCCTCCACTTT.

Only one count was recorded for this clone. The CDR3 region has the DNA TGCGCCAGCAGTGCGGGATCAAACATTCAGTACTTC. This gives the protein CASSAGSNIQYF. V usage is TRBV10-1 and J usage is TRBJ2-4; D is perhaps TRBD2 (5 bases). The germline V and J ends were trimmed by 4 bases and 6 bases, with 7 bases remaining between them. The V gene's germline CDR1 is WNHNN and CDR2 SYGVQD (reference sequence). This CDR3 region has 12 residues.

The chain joins TRBV5-6 to TRBJ2-7, with 10 bases identical to TRBD2. This CDR3 has 14 residues. From germline, CDR1 is SGHDT and CDR2 YYEEEE. V lost 2 bases, J lost 5 bases, and 4 bases stayed unmatched. The CDR3 bases are TGTGCCAGCAGCTTTAGCGGGGGGTCTGACGAGCAGTACTTC. The encoded protein is CASSFSGGSDEQYF.

This rearrangement joins TRBV6-6 to TRBJ1-1, with D tentatively TRBD1 (5 bases). Trimming took off 7 bases at V and 6 bases at J, with 9 bases between the two ends. The CDR3 is 11 amino acids. Germline V gene data show CDR1 as MNHNY and CDR2 as SVGAGI (reference sequence). For the CDR3, the DNA is TGTGCCAGCACAGGGCCCGCTGAAGCTTTCTTT. Amino acid sequence: CASTGPAEAFF.

The chain carries TRBV5-1 and TRBJ2-1; TRBD1 aligns across 7 bases. This CDR3 comprises 12 residues. The V gene end was trimmed by 5 bases and the J gene end by 7 bases; junction bases not matched to a gene: 3. CDR1 is SGHRS, CDR2 YFSETQ, per germline. The DNA for the CDR3 is TGCGCCAGCAGATCGACAGGGAATGAGCAGTTCTTC. Translating it yields CASRSTGNEQFF.

Here the CDR3 reads CASSLDGDSGNTIYF. CDR3 bases: TGTGCCAGCAGCTTGGACGGAGACTCTGGAAACACCATATATTTT. V gene TRBV5-6 combines with J gene TRBJ1-3, with D unresolved. V dropped 0 bases and J dropped 0 bases, with 7 bases sitting between them. Germline CDR1 is SGHDT and CDR2 is YYEEEE. The CDR3 loop spans 15 amino acids.

The chain joins TRBV11-2 to TRBJ1-4; D is uncertain. Trimming cost V 2 bases and J 6 bases, with 7 bases left between them. Looked up from germline, CDR1 is SGHAT and CDR2 is FQNNGV. The CDR3 contains 13 residues. CDR3 sequence reads: CASSLNSYEKLFF. CDR3 DNA: TGTGCCAGCAGCTTAAACAGCTATGAAAAACTGTTTTTT.

The chain recombines TRBV27 with TRBJ2-7, with a weak D call TRBD1 (6 bases). The germline gives CDR1 MNHEY, CDR2 SMNVEV (reference sequence). The ends were cut back, 5 bases at V and 4 bases at J, with 12 bases in the middle. The CDR3 consists of 13 residues. CDR3 amino acids: CASSPTGRYEQYV. CDR3 sequence (DNA): TGTGCCAGCAGTCCTACAGGGAGATACGAGCAGTACGTC.

The rearrangement links TRBV19 to TRBJ2-2, with D unresolved. Germline-derived CDR1 and CDR2 are LNHDA and SQIVND (reference sequence). The V and J ends lost 0 bases and 7 bases respectively, with 9 bases between them. The CDR3 runs to 14 residues. The CDR3 nucleotides read TGTGCCAGTAGTATAGATCGTGGCTTCGGGGAGCTGTTTTTT. Protein sequence: CASSIDRGFGELFF.

CDR3: CASSIRVTQPQHF. The DNA for the CDR3 is TGTGCCAGTAGTATCAGGGTTACTCAGCCCCAGCATTTT. The gene calls are TRBV19 and TRBJ1-5; D is possibly TRBD1 (5 bases). This CDR3 has 13 amino acids. V dropped 3 bases and J dropped 6 bases, with 9 bases sitting between them. Germline V lookup: CDR1 LNHDA, CDR2 SQIVND (reference sequence).

The V call is TRBV29-1, the J call TRBJ1-2; D unresolved. The CDR3 length is 13 residues. Germline CDR1 is SQVTM and CDR2 is ANQGSEA. Between the trimmed V and J ends, which lost 4 bases and 1 base, there was a span of 10 bases. CDR3 coding DNA: TGCAGCGTTGGACTGCCTTATAACTATGGCTACACCTTC. This codes for CSVGLPYNYGYTF.